This section outlines one T cell receptor beta chain sequence together with its context. Data came from immunoSEQ multiplex PCR; TCRdb stores just in-frame clones and leaves some out. The table includes tens of thousands of clones, roughly nine tenths detected once. The length of the CDR3 is 13 residues. V lost 5 bases and J 1 base, leaving 8 bases between the germline ends. Germline CDR1 LGHNA, CDR2 YSLEER. These data come from a study of control samples from healthy donors and cancer patients. The chain has TRBV4-3 and TRBJ1-1; no clear D gene. Sequencing used PBMCs. The source of this sequence is a man younger than 40 with colorectal cancer. The DNA for the CDR3 is TGCGCCAGCAGCTTCGATAGGAACACTGAAGCTTTCTTT. Amino acids: CASSFDRNTEAFF.